Ten or more counts support the clone carrying this T cell receptor (beta chain). Its antigen is not identified. Under 3 months in duration, the ophthalmopathy in affected donors had moderate-to-severe activity, CAS ≥3 and NOSPECS ≥4. The diagnosis was founded upon clinical symptoms, serum thyroxine, TRAb, thyroid ultrasound and orbital computed tomography. These data originate in a study of Graves' ophthalmopathy and Graves' hyperthyroidism. General study findings and limits: The model's prediction of ophthalmopathy progression had about 70% sensitivity and around 78% specificity. Appearing in blood as well were most expanded thyroid clonotypes above 0.001 frequency.

In germline, CDR1 is MNHNS, CDR2 SASEGT. Deletions cut 7 bases from V and 12 bases from J, with 19 bases between. The CDR3 consists of 13 residues. RNA transcripts yielded amplified TCR beta CDR3 regions. The library came from an HTBI-primed first-round RT-PCR and a second-round multiplex PCR. TCRdb ran MiXCR on the multiplex PCR reads and lists one entry per CDR3 protein. The repertoire holds 600,000 to 700,000 distinct CDR3 sequences, with over 40% as singletons. The chain carries TRBV6-1 and TRBJ1-5; possibly TRBD1 for D (5 bases). The material sequenced was peripheral blood. The sequence was collected from an adult man with Graves' ophthalmopathy. CDR3 sequence reads: CASTLGTDSDQHF. CDR3 in DNA: TGTGCCAGCACCCTTGGGACGGATAGTGACCAGCATTTT.